This is a list of T cell receptor beta chains from one sample in a study of tumor-infiltrating lymphocytes in primary liver carcinoma. TCRdb ran MiXCR on the multiplex PCR reads and lists one entry per CDR3 protein. The data contain roughly 190,000 distinct CDR3 sequences, roughly 80% of them seen just once; the ten biggest clones take up about a sixth. Sequencing input: tumor tissue from primary liver carcinoma. Receptor source: a middle-aged man with primary liver carcinoma and hepatitis B virus infection. Each CDR3 is given with its conserved first and last residue. Fields, in order: CDR3 length, V gene, clone size, CDR3 protein. Rows may omit the clone size; those that give it use once, few, many or a size class.

>12|TRBV5-6|NA
CASSLVPDPQYF
>16|TRBV11-3|NA
CASSLINGRPYNEQFF
>15|TRBV7-9|NA
CASNSQPHTVNEQFF
>14|TRBV29-1|NA
CSVSGIGATDTQYF
>14|TRBV5-1|NA
CASSFHEITETQYF
>15|TRBV29-1|NA
CSVGLAGRFYNEQLF
>15|TRBV5-1|NA
CASSPELAGVSEQYF
>14|TRBV11-1|medium-sized
CASSWNSGANVLTF
>13|TRBV29-1|NA
CSVEDAARETQYF
>14|TRBV5-8|NA
CASSFGTSGKIQYF
>13|TRBV6-1|NA
CASSDGKRAEQYF
>15|TRBV14|NA
CASSQSLSGGLGPFF
>13|TRBV4-1|few
CTSNHAVAGELFF
>13|TRBV12-3/TRBV12-4|NA
CASSHNSDQPQYF
>16|TRBV12-3/TRBV12-4|NA
CVRSGHVAGYTGELFF
>16|TRBV12-3/TRBV12-4|NA
CASSPSGERRGQPQHF